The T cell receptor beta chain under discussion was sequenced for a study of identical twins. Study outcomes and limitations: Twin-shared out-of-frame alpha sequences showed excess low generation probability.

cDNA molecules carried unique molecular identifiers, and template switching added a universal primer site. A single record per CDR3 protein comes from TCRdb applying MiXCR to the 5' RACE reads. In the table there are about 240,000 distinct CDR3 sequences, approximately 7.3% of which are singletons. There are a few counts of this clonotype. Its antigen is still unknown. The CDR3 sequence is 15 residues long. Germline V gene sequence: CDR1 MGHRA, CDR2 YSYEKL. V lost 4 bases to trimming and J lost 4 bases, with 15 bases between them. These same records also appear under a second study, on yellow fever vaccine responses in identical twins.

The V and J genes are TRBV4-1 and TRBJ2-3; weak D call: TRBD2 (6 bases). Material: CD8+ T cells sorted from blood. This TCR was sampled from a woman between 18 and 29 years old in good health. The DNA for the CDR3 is TGCGCCAGCAGCCCCTCTAGCGTGGCGGCAGATACGCAGTATTTT. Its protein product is CASSPSSVAADTQYF.